Presented here are 13 T cell receptor beta chains from one specimen sequenced in a study of long-term antiretroviral therapy in people with HIV. The libraries were made with immunoSEQ v3.0 at survey level. Clones were read by immunoSEQ multiplex PCR, and TCRdb kept only the in-frame ones, dropping some. The sample lists 31,000 or so clones, 95% to 97% occurring once. Source: unsorted PBMCs, taken around 6.6 years after starting antiretroviral therapy. The receptors shown here come from a man aged 25-45 years with HIV.

V and J are TRBV19 and TRBJ1-3; the D is unclear. The CDR3 has 17 amino acids. The V end lost 4 bases, the J end lost 1 base, and 17 bases lay between the germline ends. Germline CDR1 LNHDA, CDR2 SQIVND (reference sequence). DNA of the CDR3: TGTGCCAGTAGTAGCTACGGACCCTCTCTTTCTGGAAACACCATATATTTT. Protein sequence: CASSSYGPSLSGNTIYF.

This sequence joins TRBV19 and TRBJ2-4; tentatively, D is TRBD1 or TRBD2 (5 bases each). Trimming took off 5 bases at V and 6 bases at J, with 11 bases between the two ends. The CDR3 extends over 13 amino acids. Germline lookup yields CDR1 LNHDA and CDR2 SQIVND (reference sequence). Written as DNA, the CDR3 is TGTGCCAGTAGTCCGAGGGGACGAAACATTCAGTACTTC. It specifies CASSPRGRNIQYF.

J is TRBJ2-7 and V is TRBV7-9, with D perhaps given as TRBD1 or TRBD2 (6 bases each). Trimming took off 5 bases at V and 6 bases at J, with 14 bases between the two ends. This CDR3 is 13 amino acids long. Per the germline V gene, CDR1 is SEHNR and CDR2 is FQNEAQ (reference sequence). The CDR3 nucleotides read TGTGCCAGCAGCGCAACACAGGGAGGCGAGCAGTACTTC. Translated: CASSATQGGEQYF.

The gene calls are TRBV7-8 and TRBJ1-2, with TRBD1 as a possible D gene (5 bases). CDR1 and CDR2 (germline): SGHVS, FQNEAQ. V was shortened by 0 bases and J by 4 bases, with 12 bases between the two germline ends. The CDR3 covers 15 residues. This chain's CDR3 is CASSLAPTGGYGYTF. For the CDR3, the DNA is TGTGCCAGCAGCTTAGCGCCCACAGGCGGCTATGGCTACACCTTC.

This clone has only one observation. This rearrangement joins TRBV15 to TRBJ2-7; TRBD1 is a possible D gene (5 bases). Per the germline V gene, CDR1 is LNHNV and CDR2 is YYDKDF (reference sequence). This CDR3 comprises 13 residues. Between the trimmed V and J ends, which lost 5 bases and 5 bases, there was a span of 13 bases. Here the CDR3 reads CATSPGRANEQYF. CDR3 sequence (DNA): TGTGCCACCAGCCCCGGCAGGGCCAACGAGCAGTACTTC.

The rearrangement joins TRBV7-2 to TRBJ1-5; maybe TRBD1 (6 bases). Germline V gene lookup returns CDR1 SGHTA and CDR2 FQGNSA. The CDR3 extends over 15 amino acids. The V gene lost 2 bases and the J gene lost 0 bases, with 8 bases spanning the gap. The CDR3 is CASSLQGYSNQPQHF. CDR3 coding DNA: TGTGCCAGCAGCTTACAGGGGTATAGCAATCAGCCCCAGCATTTT.

This chain uses TRBV19 with TRBJ1-1, with TRBD1 as a possible D gene (6 bases). V was trimmed by 6 bases and J by 3 bases, leaving 14 bases between them. The germline CDR1 and CDR2 sequences are LNHDA and SQIVND (reference sequence). The CDR3 has 14 amino acids. CDR3 region: CASSAGRGDTEAFF. The CDR3, as DNA: TGTGCCAGTAGCGCAGGAAGGGGGGACACTGAAGCTTTCTTT. The whole variable domain, filled in from reference TRBV19 and TRBJ1-1, reads DGGITQSPKYLFRKEGQNVTLSCEQNLNHDAMYWYRQDPGQGLRLIYYSQIVNDFQKGDIAEGYSVSREKKESFPLTVTSAQKNPTAFYLCASSAGRGDTEAFFGQGTRLTVV.

The chain carries TRBV6-6 and TRBJ2-2; a weak D match, TRBD2 (5 bases). Trimming pared 7 bases from V and 4 bases from J, leaving 16 bases between. The CDR3 has 15 residues. Germline V gene data show CDR1 as MNHNY and CDR2 as SVGAGI (reference sequence). In nucleotides, the CDR3 is TGTGCCAGCACTGCCGTGAGTGAGGGCACCGGGGAGCTGTTTTTT. Encoded protein: CASTAVSEGTGELFF.

The chain combines TRBV5-4 with TRBJ1-2; TRBD1 might be the D (6 bases). Germline values: CDR1 SGHNT, CDR2 YYREEE (reference sequence). The ends were cut back, 6 bases at V and 2 bases at J, with 20 bases in the middle. There are 16 residues in the CDR3. The DNA of the CDR3 is TGTGCCAGCAAGCCACGTGTAGGACAGACCAACTATGGCTACACCTTC. Its translation: CASKPRVGQTNYGYTF.

J is TRBJ2-1 and V is TRBV4-2; D unclear. Trimming removed 0 bases at V and 3 bases at J, with 9 bases between. CDR1 and CDR2 from the germline V gene are LGHNA and YNFKEQ. This CDR3 region has 15 residues. The CDR3 nucleotides read TGTGCCAGCAGCCAAGACTTCGCCAACTACAATGAGCAGTTCTTC. This gives the protein CASSQDFANYNEQFF.

The chain has TRBV13 and TRBJ2-3; D gene uncertain. The germline V gene encodes CDR1 PRHDT and CDR2 FYEKMQ (reference sequence). This CDR3 has 13 residues. Trimming pared 6 bases from V and 0 bases from J, leaving 7 bases between. The CDR3 here is CASRGFSTDTQYF. The CDR3, as DNA: TGTGCCAGCAGGGGCTTTAGCACAGATACGCAGTATTTT.

This clone was observed a single time. The V and J genes are TRBV6-6 and TRBJ1-5; tentative D call: TRBD1 (6 bases). The CDR3 is 13 amino acids. Germline V gene data show CDR1 as MNHNY and CDR2 as SVGAGI (reference sequence). V was clipped by 6 bases and J by 4 bases, with 10 bases between them. The CDR3 sequence is CASSPDRNQPQHF. CDR3 sequence (DNA): TGTGCCAGCAGCCCCGACAGGAATCAGCCCCAGCATTTT.

The V and J genes are TRBV11-2 and TRBJ2-7; D might be TRBD2 (6 bases). CDR1 and CDR2 from the germline V gene are SGHAT and FQNNGV. V lost 8 bases and J 0 bases, leaving 11 bases between the germline ends. The CDR3 is made up of 13 amino acids. CDR3 in DNA: TGTGCCAGCCGCGGGACGGACTCCTACGAGCAGTACTTC. Translation gives CASRGTDSYEQYF.